The rows below give T cell receptor beta chains drawn from one sample of a study of blood T cell repertoires in COVID-19. TCRdb keeps only in-frame clones here, not all; method: immunoSEQ multiplex PCR. The sample includes 300,000 to 400,000 clones, around 85% of them seen just once. Sequenced sample: PBMCs or T cells enriched from blood (not recorded which). The receptors originated from a woman aged 40 to 50 with acute COVID-19. Each CDR3 is given with its conserved first and last residue. A D gene is named only where the DNA matches it firmly. Some rows have no size entry. The others give once, few or many, or a class for an expanded clone.

d_call	v_call	j_call	clone_size	cdr3_nt	cdr3_aa
NA	TRBV6-5	TRBJ1-2	NA	TGTGCCAGCAGGGCGGGGGGATATGGCTACACCTTC	CASRAGGYGYTF
NA	TRBV28	TRBJ1-6	NA	TGTGCCAGCAGTTTATATTCAGATAATTCACCCCTCCACTTT	CASSLYSDNSPLHF
NA	TRBV19	TRBJ1-5	NA	TGTGCCAGTAGTATAGGGTCGCGCGGAGGCAATCAGCCCCAGCATTTT	CASSIGSRGGNQPQHF
NA	TRBV10-3	TRBJ1-1	NA	TGTGCCATCAGTGAGTGGGGGGTCGGCACTGAAGCTTTCTTT	CAISEWGVGTEAFF
NA	TRBV21-1	TRBJ1-1	NA	TGTGCCAGCAGCAAAGCCTGGGACAGATACATGAACACTGAAGCTTTCTTT	CASSKAWDRYMNTEAFF
TRBD1	TRBV18	TRBJ1-1	NA	TGTGCCAGCTCACCACCCGTAGGGACAGGGAACACTGAAGCTTTCTTT	CASSPPVGTGNTEAFF
TRBD1	TRBV18	TRBJ1-1	NA	TGTGCCAGCTCACCACCGTCGACAGGGACAACTATGAACACTGAAGCTTTCTTT	CASSPPSTGTTMNTEAFF
TRBD1	TRBV7-8	TRBJ1-1	NA	TGTGCCAGCAGGGGGACAGGGCACACTGAAGCTTTCTTT	CASRGTGHTEAFF
TRBD2	TRBV28	TRBJ2-3	few	TGTGCCAGCAGTTTCCAGACTAGCGGGACCCGCACAGATACGCAGTATTTT	CASSFQTSGTRTDTQYF
NA	TRBV5-4	TRBJ1-3	NA	TGTGCCAGCAGCTGGGGTGGGGGGTCCTCTGGAAACACCATATATTTT	CASSWGGGSSGNTIYF
NA	TRBV14	TRBJ2-5	NA	TGTGCCAGCAGCCATGCAGAAGTCCTCCAAGAGACCCAGTACTTC	CASSHAEVLQETQYF
TRBD1	TRBV28	TRBJ1-5	NA	TGTGCCAGCACTCTCAGGGGGAATCAGCCCCAGCATTTT	CASTLRGNQPQHF
TRBD1	TRBV6-2/TRBV6-3	TRBJ2-6	NA	TGTGCCAGCACCCCAGGGGGATCTGGGGCCAACGTCCTGACTTTC	CASTPGGSGANVLTF
NA	TRBV10-3	TRBJ2-7	NA	TGTGCCATCAGTGAGTACAGGCTCGAGCAGTACTTC	CAISEYRLEQYF
NA	TRBV21-1	TRBJ2-1	NA	TGTGCCAGCAGCAAAGTGCGGCGGACAGCTTTTTACAATGAGCAGTTCTTC	CASSKVRRTAFYNEQFF
TRBD1	TRBV5-1	TRBJ1-2	NA	TGCGCCAGCAGCTTGACCGACAGGGTTTATGGCTACACCTTC	CASSLTDRVYGYTF
NA	TRBV15	TRBJ1-4	once	TGTGCCACCAGCACAGGCAGAGGGGCGGGGGAAAAACTGTTTTTT	CATSTGRGAGEKLFF
NA	TRBV9	TRBJ2-7	NA	TGTGCCAGCAGCGTGGGCCCGGATATCTACGAGCAGTACTTC	CASSVGPDIYEQYF
NA	TRBV15	TRBJ1-1	NA	TGTGCCACCAGCAGAGATACTCCGGCTGAAGCTTTCTTT	CATSRDTPAEAFF
TRBD1	TRBV7-9	TRBJ1-6	once	TGTGCCAGCAGCCTCGCCGTGACAGGGGAAGGATCACCCCTCCACTTT	CASSLAVTGEGSPLHF
TRBD1	TRBV6-2/TRBV6-3	TRBJ1-1	NA	TGTGCCAGCAGCGGACAGGGGGACGCTAAAGCTTTCTTT	CASSGQGDAKAFF
NA	TRBV7-2	TRBJ1-1	few	TGTGCCAGCAGCTTAACAAGGGGTAACACTGAAGCTTTCTTT	CASSLTRGNTEAFF
NA	TRBV6-2/TRBV6-3	TRBJ2-3	NA	TGTGCCAGCAGTTACTCGATCGGGAACACAGATACGCAGTATTTT	CASSYSIGNTDTQYF
TRBD1	TRBV7-9	TRBJ2-7	once	TGTGCCAGCAGCCCGAGGGACAGGGCTTACGAGCAGTACTTC	CASSPRDRAYEQYF
NA	TRBV7-9	TRBJ2-1	NA	TGTGCCAGCAGTACCAGAGGACTCACCTCTCTCAATGAGCAGTTCTTC	CASSTRGLTSLNEQFF
TRBD1	TRBV3-1/TRBV3-2	TRBJ1-5	NA	TGTGCCAGCAGTACAGGGGACAATCAGCCCCAGCATTTT	CASSTGDNQPQHF